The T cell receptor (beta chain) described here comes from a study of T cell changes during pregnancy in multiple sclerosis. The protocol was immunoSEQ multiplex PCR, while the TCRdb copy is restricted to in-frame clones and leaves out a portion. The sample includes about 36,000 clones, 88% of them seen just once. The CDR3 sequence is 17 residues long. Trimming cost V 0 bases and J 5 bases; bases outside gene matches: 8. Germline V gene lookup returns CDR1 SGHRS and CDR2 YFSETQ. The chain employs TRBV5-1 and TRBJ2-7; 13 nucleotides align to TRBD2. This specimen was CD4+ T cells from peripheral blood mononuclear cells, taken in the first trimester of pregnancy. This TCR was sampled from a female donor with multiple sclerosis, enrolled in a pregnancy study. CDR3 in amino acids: CASSLALWTSGSNEQYF. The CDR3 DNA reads TGCGCCAGCAGCTTGGCCTTATGGACTAGCGGGAGCAACGAGCAGTACTTC. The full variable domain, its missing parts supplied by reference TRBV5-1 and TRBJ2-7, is KAGVTQTPRYLIKTRGQQVTLSCSPISGHRSVSWYQQTPGQGLQFLFEYFSETQRNKGNFPGRFSGRQFSNSRSEMNVSTLELGDSALYLCASSLALWTSGSNEQYFGPGTRLTVT.